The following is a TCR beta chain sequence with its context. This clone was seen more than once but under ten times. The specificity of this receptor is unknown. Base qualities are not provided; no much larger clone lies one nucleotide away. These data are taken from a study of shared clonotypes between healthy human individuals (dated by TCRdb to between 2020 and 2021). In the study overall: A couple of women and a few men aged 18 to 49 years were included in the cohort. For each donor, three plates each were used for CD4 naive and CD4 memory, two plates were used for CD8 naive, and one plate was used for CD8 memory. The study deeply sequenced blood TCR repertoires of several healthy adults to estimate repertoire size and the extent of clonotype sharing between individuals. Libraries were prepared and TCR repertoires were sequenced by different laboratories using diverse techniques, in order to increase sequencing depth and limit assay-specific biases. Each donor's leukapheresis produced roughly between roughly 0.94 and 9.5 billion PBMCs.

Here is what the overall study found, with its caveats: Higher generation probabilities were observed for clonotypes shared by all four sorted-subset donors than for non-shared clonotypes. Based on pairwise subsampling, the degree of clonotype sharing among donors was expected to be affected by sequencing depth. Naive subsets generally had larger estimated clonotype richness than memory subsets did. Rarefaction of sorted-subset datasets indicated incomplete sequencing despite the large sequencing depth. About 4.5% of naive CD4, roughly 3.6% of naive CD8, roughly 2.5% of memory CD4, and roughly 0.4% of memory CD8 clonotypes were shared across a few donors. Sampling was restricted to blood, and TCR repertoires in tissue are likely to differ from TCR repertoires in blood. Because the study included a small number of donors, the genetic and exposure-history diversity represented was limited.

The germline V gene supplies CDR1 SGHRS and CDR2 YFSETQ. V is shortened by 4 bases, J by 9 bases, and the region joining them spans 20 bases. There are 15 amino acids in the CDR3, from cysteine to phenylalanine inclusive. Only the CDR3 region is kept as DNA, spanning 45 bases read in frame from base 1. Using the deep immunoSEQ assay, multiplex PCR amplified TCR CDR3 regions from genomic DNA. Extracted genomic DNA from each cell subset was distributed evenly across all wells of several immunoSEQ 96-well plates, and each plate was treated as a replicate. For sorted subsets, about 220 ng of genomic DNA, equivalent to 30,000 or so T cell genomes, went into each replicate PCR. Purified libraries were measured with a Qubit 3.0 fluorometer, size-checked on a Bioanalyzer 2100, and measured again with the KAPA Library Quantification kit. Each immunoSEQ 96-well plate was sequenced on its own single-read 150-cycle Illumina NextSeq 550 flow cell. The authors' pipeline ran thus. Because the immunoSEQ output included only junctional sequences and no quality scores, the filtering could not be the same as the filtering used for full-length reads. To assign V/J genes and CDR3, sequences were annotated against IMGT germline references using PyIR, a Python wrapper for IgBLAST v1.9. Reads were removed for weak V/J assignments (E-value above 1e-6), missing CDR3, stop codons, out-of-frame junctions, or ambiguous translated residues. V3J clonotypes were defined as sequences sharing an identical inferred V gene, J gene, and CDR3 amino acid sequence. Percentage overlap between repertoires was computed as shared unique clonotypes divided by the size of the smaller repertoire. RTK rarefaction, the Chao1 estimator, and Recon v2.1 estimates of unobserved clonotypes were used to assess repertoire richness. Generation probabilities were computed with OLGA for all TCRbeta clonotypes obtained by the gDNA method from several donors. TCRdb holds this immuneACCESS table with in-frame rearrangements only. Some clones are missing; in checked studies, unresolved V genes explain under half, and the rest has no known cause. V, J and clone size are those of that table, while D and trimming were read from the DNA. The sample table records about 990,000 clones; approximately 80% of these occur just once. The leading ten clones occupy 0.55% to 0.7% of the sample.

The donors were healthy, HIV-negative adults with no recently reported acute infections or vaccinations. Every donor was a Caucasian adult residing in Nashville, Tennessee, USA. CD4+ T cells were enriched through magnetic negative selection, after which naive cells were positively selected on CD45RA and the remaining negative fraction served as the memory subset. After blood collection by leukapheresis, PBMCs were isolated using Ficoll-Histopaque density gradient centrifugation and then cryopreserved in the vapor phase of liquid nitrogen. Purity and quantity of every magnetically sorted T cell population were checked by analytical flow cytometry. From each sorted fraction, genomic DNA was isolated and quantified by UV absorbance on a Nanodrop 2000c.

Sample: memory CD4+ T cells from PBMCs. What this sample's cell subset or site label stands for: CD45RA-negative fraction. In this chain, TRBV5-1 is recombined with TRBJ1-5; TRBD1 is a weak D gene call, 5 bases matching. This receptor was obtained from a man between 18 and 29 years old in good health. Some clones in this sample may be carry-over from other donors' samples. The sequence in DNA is TGCGCCAGCAGCCCCGATGGGGCCCGGGATCGGCCCCAGCATTTT. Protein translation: CASSPDGARDRPQHF.